This T cell receptor beta chain was captured by sequencing in a study of blood T cell repertoires in COVID-19. About the study: Both acute and convalescent COVID-19 samples were obtained from the United States, Italy and Spain. Sources were T cells, B-cell-depleted T cells, or PBMCs; the material itself was cDNA or gDNA.

Authors' processing steps: Reference gene primers were amplified, and this amplification served to estimate nucleated cell counts. Produced via immunoSEQ multiplex PCR; TCRdb's table is partial and in-frame only. The V and J calls and clone size were taken over from that table, and D and trimming were inferred from the DNA. The table shows 300,000 to 450,000 clones, with 89% occurring only once. The CDR3 is made up of 14 amino acids. V shed 0 bases and J 8 bases; nucleotides not matched to a gene: 5. Germline CDR1 is SGDLS and CDR2 is YYNGEE. Seattle cases were enrolled at active infection and followed longitudinally.

Sequencing was performed on peripheral blood. The V call is TRBV9, the J call TRBJ2-4; 7 nucleotides align to TRBD1. This sequence was found in a woman aged 55 to 70 with COVID-19, enrolled during active disease. The DNA for the CDR3 is TGTGCCAGCAGCGTAGGGTCACAGGGGTACATTCAGTACTTC. It encodes CASSVGSQGYIQYF.